At least ten counts were recorded for the clone carrying this T cell receptor (beta chain). Antigen specificity is unknown. Criteria for exclusion of patients were uncontrolled infection, other autoimmune disease, pregnancy or lactation. PBMCs were obtained from 10 ml fresh peripheral blood. The sample is drawn from a study of T cells in Graves' hyperthyroidism and ophthalmopathy. The CDR3 loop spans 14 amino acids. The V end was cut by 5 bases, the J end by 6 bases, with 14 bases between. From germline, CDR1 is MDHEN and CDR2 SYDVKM. The investigators amplified TCR beta CDR3 regions from RNA transcripts. A set of HTBI primers served as the primers for a first-round RT-PCR of the TCR CDR3. TCRdb itself ran the multiplex PCR reads through MiXCR, one entry per CDR3 protein. The repertoire has about 550,000 distinct CDR3 sequences, around 20% of them found once; the top ten carry more than 25%. Study-level points and caveats: A median roughly six months before onset, the model predicted ophthalmopathy.

This TCR was sampled from a man younger than 35 with Graves' hyperthyroidism. Sequenced input: blood. This rearrangement joins TRBV28 to TRBJ1-5; D is perhaps TRBD1 (5 bases). CDR3 sequence reads: CASSGRWGFQPQHF. The CDR3 DNA reads as TGTGCCAGCAGTGGGAGGTGGGGGTTTCAGCCCCAGCATTTT. Variable domain in full (rest from reference TRBV28 and TRBJ1-5): DVKVTQSSRYLVKRTGEKVFLECVQDMDHENMFWYRQDPGLGLRLIYFSYDVKMKEKGDIPEGYSVSREKKERFSLILESASTNQTSMYLCASSGRWGFQPQHFGDGTRLSIL.